The source of this T cell receptor (beta chain) is a study of cytomegalovirus exposure and HLA in healthy donors. Whole-study findings and limits: HLA alleles showed associations with roughly 17,000 TCR beta sequences in a later analysis, at a 0.05 false discovery rate.

Use of 60 Vbeta and 13 Jbeta primers characterized the PCR. Sequenced by immunoSEQ multiplex PCR; TCRdb stores in-frame clones only, minus some. The data hold tens of thousands of clones, with just under 75% observed a single time. CDR1 and CDR2 from the germline V gene are SEHNR and FQNEAQ (reference sequence). This CDR3 is built from 13 residues. V lost 4 bases and J lost 4, with 9 bases in between. Concerning this clone itself: As yet, its antigen is unknown.

This chain connects TRBV7-9 to TRBJ2-3; D not resolved. This TCR derives from a human donor in good health. The sample taken for sequencing was PBMCs. The CDR3 here is CASSSVGPDTQYF. For the CDR3, the DNA is TGTGCCAGCAGCTCGGTGGGCCCAGATACGCAGTATTTT. Supplemented by reference TRBV7-9 and TRBJ2-3, the full variable domain reads DTGVSQNPRHKITKRGQNVTFRCDPISEHNRLYWYRQTLGQGPEFLTYFQNEAQLEKSRLLSDRFSAERPKGSFSTLEIQRTEQGDSAMYLCASSSVGPDTQYFGPGTRLTVL.